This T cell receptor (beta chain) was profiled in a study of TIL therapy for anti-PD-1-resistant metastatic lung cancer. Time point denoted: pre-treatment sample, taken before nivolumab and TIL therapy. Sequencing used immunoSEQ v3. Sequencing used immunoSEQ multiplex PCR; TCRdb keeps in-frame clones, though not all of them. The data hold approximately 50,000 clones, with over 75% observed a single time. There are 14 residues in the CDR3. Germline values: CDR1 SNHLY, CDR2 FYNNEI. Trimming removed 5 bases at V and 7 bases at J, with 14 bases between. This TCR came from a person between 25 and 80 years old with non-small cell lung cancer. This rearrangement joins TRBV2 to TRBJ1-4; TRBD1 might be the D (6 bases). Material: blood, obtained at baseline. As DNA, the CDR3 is TGTGCCAGCAGTAAGGGGGGGGGAAGTGAAAAACTGTTTTTT. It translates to CASSKGGGSEKLFF.